The text below deals with one TCR beta chain. The germline V gene has CDR1 KGHSY and CDR2 FQNENV. The CDR3 contains 14 residues. The ends were cut back, 1 base at V and 6 bases at J, with 7 bases in the middle. This sample was included in a study of blood T cell repertoires in COVID-19. About the research overall: Sites across the United States, Italy and Spain contributed samples from acute and convalescent COVID-19.

Original analysis: Estimation of nucleated cell counts relied on the amplification of reference gene primers. The method was immunoSEQ multiplex PCR; TCRdb's version includes in-frame clones alone and lacks a portion of them. That table supplies the V and J calls and clone size; D and trimming were determined from the DNA. Among more than 250,000 clones listed, 70% to 90% were seen once. Cohort 3 recovery required two negative PCRs, clearance, or symptom resolution. This chain joins TRBV16 and TRBJ1-6; tentatively, D is TRBD1 (5 bases). Specimen: PBMCs or T cells enriched from blood (not recorded which). This sequence originates from a man aged 25 to 45 who had recovered from COVID-19. The CDR3: CASSQWQGNSPLHF. CDR3 coding DNA: TGTGCCAGCAGCCAATGGCAGGGTAATTCACCCCTCCACTTT.